The clone carrying this TCR beta chain was picked up many times. Germline lookup yields CDR1 ENHRY and CDR2 SYGVKD. The ends were cut back, 6 bases at V and 1 base at J, with 9 bases in the middle. CDR3 length: 13 amino acids. This entry comes from a study of T cells in Graves' hyperthyroidism and ophthalmopathy. RNA transcripts provided the source from which TCR beta CDR3 regions were amplified. HTBI primers were the set used in a first-round RT-PCR of the TCR CDR3. TCRdb used MiXCR to reprocess the multiplex PCR reads, holding one entry per CDR3 protein. The table has around 520,000 distinct CDR3 sequences, approximately 15% seen once. Patients with uncontrolled infections, other autoimmune diseases, pregnancy or lactation were excluded.

The TCR originated in a woman aged 40 to 49 with Graves' hyperthyroidism. The rearrangement joins TRBV10-3 to TRBJ1-1; the D gene is possibly TRBD1 (6 bases). Specimen: blood. This CDR3 is CAIRQGSNTEAFF. In nucleotides, the CDR3 is TGTGCCATCAGGCAGGGGTCGAACACTGAAGCTTTCTTT.